This is a list of T cell receptor beta chains from one sample in a study of blood T cell repertoires in COVID-19. TCRdb keeps only in-frame clones here, not all; method: immunoSEQ multiplex PCR. The repertoire has roughly 120,000 clones, less than 85% of them found once; the top ten carry 2.5%. The sample was peripheral blood. These receptors were obtained from a man aged 45 to 65 with acute or convalescent COVID-19. The CDR3 runs from the conserved cysteine through the conserved F or W. A D gene is named only where the DNA matches it firmly. Some rows mark clone size as missing; the rest say once, few, many or name a class of expanded clone.

j_gene	d_gene	abundance	v_gene	CDR3nt	CDR3aa
TRBJ2-7	TRBD1	NA	TRBV2	TGTGCCAGCAGTGTCCCGGGACAGGCGACCCATTTCGGGTACGAGCAGTACTTC	CASSVPGQATHFGYEQYF
TRBJ2-3	NA	NA	TRBV11-2	TGTGCCAGCAGCTTCCTAGGACTCTACACAGATACGCAGTATTTT	CASSFLGLYTDTQYF
TRBJ2-7	NA	few	TRBV9	TGTGCCAGCGGAAGACTAGTAGGTGAGCAGTACTTC	CASGRLVGEQYF
TRBJ2-7	NA	NA	TRBV4-2	TGTGCCAGCAGCCAGCGTCTAGACTACGAGCAGTACTTC	CASSQRLDYEQYF
TRBJ1-5	NA	NA	TRBV19	TGTGCCAGTAGTATGTTGGGAGGGAATCAGCCCCAGCATTTT	CASSMLGGNQPQHF
TRBJ2-7	NA	NA	TRBV4-1	TGCGCCAGCAGCCAAGATCGGAGTACTCGGGAGCAGTACTTC	CASSQDRSTREQYF
TRBJ2-4	NA	NA	TRBV11-2	TGTGCCAGCAGCACCCCTTGGCGCGGACTAAAGGCCAAAAACATTCAGTACTTC	CASSTPWRGLKAKNIQYF
TRBJ2-7	TRBD1	NA	TRBV10-1	TGCGCCAGCAGTGAGTCTCGGGGACAGGGGGCCGAGCAGTACTTC	CASSESRGQGAEQYF
TRBJ2-1	NA	NA	TRBV5-1	TGCGCCAGCAGCTTGGCCCGGGGCAATGAGCAGTTCTTC	CASSLARGNEQFF
TRBJ1-5	NA	NA	TRBV5-5	TGTGCCAGCAGCTTGTTAGTGGAGGGACTCGGTCAGCCCCAGCATTTT	CASSLLVEGLGQPQHF
TRBJ1-2	TRBD1	NA	TRBV2	TGTGCCAGCAGTGGGACAGGGGGCCACTATGGCTACACCTTC	CASSGTGGHYGYTF
TRBJ2-3	TRBD2	NA	TRBV2	TGTGCCAGCACCGCTAGCGGGGGGGCCACAGATACGCAGTATTTT	CASTASGGATDTQYF
TRBJ1-6	TRBD1	NA	TRBV6-6	TGTGCCAGTGGCAGGGGGCTTGATTCACCCCTCCACTTT	CASGRGLDSPLHF
TRBJ2-7	TRBD2	NA	TRBV7-9	TGTGCCAGCAGCTTAACACTAGCGGGTATATACGAGCAGTACTTC	CASSLTLAGIYEQYF
TRBJ2-7	TRBD1	NA	TRBV5-1	TGCGCCAGCAGCCCGGGACAGGCCAACTACGAGCAGTACTTC	CASSPGQANYEQYF
TRBJ2-5	NA	NA	TRBV20-1	TGCAGTGCCCGAACTCAAGAGACCCAGTACTTC	CSARTQETQYF
TRBJ1-4	TRBD1	NA	TRBV2	TGTGCCAGCAGACAGGGGGCCCTTAATGAAAAACTGTTTTTT	CASRQGALNEKLFF
TRBJ2-5	NA	NA	TRBV19	TGTGCCAGTAGTATGGGGCTCCAAGAGACCCAGTACTTC	CASSMGLQETQYF
TRBJ2-1	TRBD2	NA	TRBV5-1	TGCGCCAGCGAAGCGGGGGGGAACAATGAGCAGTTCTTC	CASEAGGNNEQFF
TRBJ1-1	NA	NA	TRBV4-1	TGCGCCAGCAGCCACCCCCCGGAACAGGGCCCAACCCGTCGATTCTTT	CASSHPPEQGPTRRFF
TRBJ2-1	TRBD2	NA	TRBV4-1	TGCGCCAGCAGCCACCCGACTAGCGGGAGGGTCAATGAGCAGTTCTTC	CASSHPTSGRVNEQFF
TRBJ2-7	TRBD1	NA	TRBV5-6	TGTGCCAGCAGCCCAGGGACAGGGGCTCCCTACGAGCAGTACTTC	CASSPGTGAPYEQYF
TRBJ2-1	TRBD2	medium-sized	TRBV4-1	TGCGCCAGCAGCCAAGATTTTAGCGGGAGTTGGGAGCAGTTCTTC	CASSQDFSGSWEQFF
TRBJ1-2	NA	NA	TRBV29-1	TGCAGCGTTGAAGGCAGGATCGAGTATGGCTACACCTTC	CSVEGRIEYGYTF
TRBJ1-2	NA	NA	TRBV4-1	TGCGCCAGCAGCCAAGCGAGGGATGCTGGCTACACCTTC	CASSQARDAGYTF
TRBJ2-7	NA	NA	TRBV19	TGTGCCAGTAGTATAGATCCCCCGGGCCTCGGGGTCTACGAGCAGTACTTC	CASSIDPPGLGVYEQYF